Listed below are T cell receptor beta chains from one sample, sequenced in a study of blood T cell repertoires in COVID-19. Clones were read by immunoSEQ multiplex PCR, and TCRdb kept only the in-frame ones, dropping some. Here the sample spans just over 95,000 clones, about 81% being singletons. The sequenced material came from peripheral blood. The source of these receptors is an elderly man with acute or convalescent COVID-19. CDR3s include the opening cysteine and the closing phenylalanine or tryptophan. Each record gives: clone size, D gene, J gene, V gene, CDR3 protein, CDR3 DNA. A D gene is named only where the DNA matches it firmly. The size field is filled for only some rows; it gives once, few, many or a size class.

clone_size: -
d_call: -
j_call: TRBJ1-6
v_call: TRBV6-5
cdr3_aa: CASSYNQGRDSPLHF
cdr3_nt: TGTGCCAGCAGTTACAATCAGGGCCGAGATTCACCCCTCCACTTT

clone_size: -
d_call: TRBD1
j_call: TRBJ1-5
v_call: TRBV6-2/TRBV6-3
cdr3_aa: CASSRDRANQPQHF
cdr3_nt: TGTGCCAGCAGCCGAGACAGGGCGAATCAGCCCCAGCATTTT

clone_size: -
d_call: -
j_call: TRBJ2-7
v_call: TRBV7-9
cdr3_aa: CVFNNAAGEQYF
cdr3_nt: TGTGTCTTCAACAATGCGGCGGGGGAGCAGTACTTC

clone_size: -
d_call: TRBD2
j_call: TRBJ2-5
v_call: TRBV10-2
cdr3_aa: CASSESTSGSPETQYF
cdr3_nt: TGCGCCAGCAGTGAGTCGACTAGCGGGAGTCCGGAGACCCAGTACTTC

clone_size: -
d_call: -
j_call: TRBJ1-1
v_call: TRBV5-4
cdr3_aa: CASSPEQVMNTEAFF
cdr3_nt: TGTGCCAGCAGCCCGGAACAGGTGATGAACACTGAAGCTTTCTTT

clone_size: -
d_call: TRBD1
j_call: TRBJ2-5
v_call: TRBV6-2/TRBV6-3
cdr3_aa: CASSSTGGAETQYF
cdr3_nt: TGTGCCAGCAGTTCTACAGGGGGCGCGGAGACCCAGTACTTC

clone_size: -
d_call: -
j_call: TRBJ1-3
v_call: TRBV5-8
cdr3_aa: CASSRITSAAGNTIYF
cdr3_nt: TGTGCCAGCAGCCGAATTACATCGGCGGCTGGAAACACCATATATTTT

clone_size: -
d_call: TRBD2
j_call: TRBJ2-1
v_call: TRBV7-8
cdr3_aa: CASSPGLAGDLYNEQFF
cdr3_nt: TGTGCCAGCAGCCCCGGACTAGCGGGGGACCTCTACAATGAGCAGTTCTTC

clone_size: -
d_call: -
j_call: TRBJ1-1
v_call: TRBV6-6
cdr3_aa: CASSYYKKNTEAFF
cdr3_nt: TGTGCCAGCAGTTACTACAAGAAGAACACTGAAGCTTTCTTT

clone_size: -
d_call: TRBD2
j_call: TRBJ2-2
v_call: TRBV7-2
cdr3_aa: CASSLGSGGASNTGELFF
cdr3_nt: TGTGCCAGCAGCTTAGGGAGCGGGGGGGCCTCGAACACCGGGGAGCTGTTTTTT

clone_size: few
d_call: TRBD1
j_call: TRBJ1-2
v_call: TRBV7-9
cdr3_aa: CASSRGQGAGYTF
cdr3_nt: TGTGCCAGCAGTAGAGGACAGGGGGCTGGCTACACCTTC

clone_size: -
d_call: -
j_call: TRBJ2-2
v_call: TRBV23-1
cdr3_aa: CASSQYSRKNTGELFF
cdr3_nt: TGCGCCAGCAGTCAATACAGCAGGAAGAACACCGGGGAGCTGTTTTTT

clone_size: once
d_call: -
j_call: TRBJ2-3
v_call: TRBV4-2
cdr3_aa: CASSQDTTGDVSTDTQYF
cdr3_nt: TGTGCCAGCAGCCAAGATACAACGGGAGACGTTAGCACAGATACGCAGTATTTT

clone_size: once
d_call: -
j_call: TRBJ2-5
v_call: TRBV6-2/TRBV6-3
cdr3_aa: CASSQRRGETQYF
cdr3_nt: TGTGCCAGCAGCCAACGGAGGGGAGAGACCCAGTACTTC

clone_size: -
d_call: TRBD2
j_call: TRBJ2-3
v_call: TRBV9
cdr3_aa: CASSVEVAGGTDTQYF
cdr3_nt: TGTGCCAGCAGCGTAGAGGTAGCGGGAGGCACAGATACGCAGTATTTT

clone_size: -
d_call: -
j_call: TRBJ1-5
v_call: TRBV5-1
cdr3_aa: CASSLGANQPQHF
cdr3_nt: TGCGCCAGCAGCTTAGGGGCAAATCAGCCCCAGCATTTT

clone_size: once
d_call: -
j_call: TRBJ2-1
v_call: TRBV6-5
cdr3_aa: CASSPRRRSNEQFF
cdr3_nt: TGTGCCAGCAGCCCCCGAAGGAGGAGCAATGAGCAGTTCTTC

clone_size: -
d_call: TRBD1
j_call: TRBJ2-6
v_call: TRBV18
cdr3_aa: CASSPGQVARGANVLTF
cdr3_nt: TGTGCCAGCTCACCAGGACAGGTCGCGCGTGGGGCCAACGTCCTGACTTTC

clone_size: -
d_call: TRBD1
j_call: TRBJ1-6
v_call: TRBV7-9
cdr3_aa: CASSRPGTGLSPLHF
cdr3_nt: TGTGCCAGCAGTCGTCCCGGGACAGGGCTCTCACCCCTCCACTTT

clone_size: -
d_call: TRBD2
j_call: TRBJ2-3
v_call: TRBV7-9
cdr3_aa: CASSLLTSGEGDTQYF
cdr3_nt: TGTGCCAGCAGCTTACTCACTAGCGGGGAGGGAGATACGCAGTATTTT

clone_size: once
d_call: -
j_call: TRBJ2-5
v_call: TRBV5-6
cdr3_aa: CASRVRTGDQETQYF
cdr3_nt: TGTGCCAGCAGAGTAAGGACGGGGGACCAAGAGACCCAGTACTTC

clone_size: once
d_call: -
j_call: TRBJ1-1
v_call: TRBV21-1
cdr3_aa: CASSQGRGTEAFF
cdr3_nt: TGTGCCAGCAGCCAGGGGCGAGGGACTGAAGCTTTCTTT

clone_size: -
d_call: -
j_call: TRBJ2-7
v_call: TRBV21-1
cdr3_aa: CASSLRPAGAEEQYF
cdr3_nt: TGTGCCAGCAGCCTCAGGCCAGCGGGAGCTGAGGAGCAGTACTTC

clone_size: -
d_call: -
j_call: TRBJ2-2
v_call: TRBV5-4
cdr3_aa: CASSLKAGFTGELFF
cdr3_nt: TGTGCCAGCAGCTTAAAAGCGGGTTTCACCGGGGAGCTGTTTTTT

clone_size: -
d_call: -
j_call: TRBJ1-2
v_call: TRBV21-1
cdr3_aa: CASSKIERVAYGYTF
cdr3_nt: TGTGCCAGCAGCAAAATTGAGAGGGTCGCGTATGGCTACACCTTC

clone_size: -
d_call: -
j_call: TRBJ2-2
v_call: TRBV19
cdr3_aa: CASSTNPDRQATGELFF
cdr3_nt: TGTGCCAGTAGTACAAATCCTGACAGGCAAGCCACCGGGGAGCTGTTTTTT

clone_size: -
d_call: -
j_call: TRBJ1-1
v_call: TRBV5-5
cdr3_aa: CASSLYGAATEAFF
cdr3_nt: TGTGCCAGCAGCTTGTACGGTGCGGCCACTGAAGCTTTCTTT

clone_size: few
d_call: TRBD2
j_call: TRBJ2-7
v_call: TRBV14
cdr3_aa: CASSQGDSGSYEQYF
cdr3_nt: TGTGCCAGCAGCCAAGGGGATAGCGGGAGCTACGAGCAGTACTTC

clone_size: -
d_call: TRBD1
j_call: TRBJ2-1
v_call: TRBV5-1
cdr3_aa: CASRAWDRHNEQFF
cdr3_nt: TGCGCCAGCAGAGCCTGGGACAGGCACAATGAGCAGTTCTTC

clone_size: -
d_call: TRBD2
j_call: TRBJ2-1
v_call: TRBV7-2
cdr3_aa: CASSGGGASRNEQFF
cdr3_nt: TGTGCCAGCAGCGGCGGGGGGGCCTCACGCAATGAGCAGTTCTTC